One sample yielded the 26 T cell receptor beta chains listed below, sequenced in a study of patients and donors after allogeneic stem cell transplantation. TCRdb analysed the RT-PCR reads with MiXCR anew, one entry per CDR3 protein. This table holds about 960,000 distinct CDR3 sequences, under 20% found once. The sample was blood, either unsorted or a sorted T cell fraction (not recorded which). These receptors originate from a human donor who was either an allogeneic HSCT recipient or a stem cell or donor lymphocyte infusion donor (not recorded which). It is not recorded whose cells these are; they may come from a transplant donor.

This clonotype was counted a few times. CDR3 region: CASSQDGVGRAGELFF. The CDR3 region has the DNA TGCGCCAGCAGCCAAGATGGGGTAGGGAGAGCCGGGGAGCTGTTTTTT. The chain joins TRBV4-3 to TRBJ2-2; perhaps TRBD2 as D (5 bases). The ends were cut back, 0 bases at V and 6 bases at J, with 14 bases in the middle. CDR3 length equals 16 residues. Germline lookup yields CDR1 LGHNA and CDR2 YSLEER.

A few counts support this clonotype. The chain recombines TRBV5-1 with TRBJ1-1; weak D call: TRBD1 (6 bases). V lost 4 bases and J lost 0, with 13 bases in between. The CDR3 spans 15 residues. Germline assignment: CDR1 SGHRS and CDR2 YFSETQ. The CDR3 DNA reads TGCGCCAGCAGCCAAACAGGGAACTTGAACACTGAAGCTTTCTTT. Encoded protein: CASSQTGNLNTEAFF.

The chain links TRBV29-1 to TRBJ1-2; perhaps TRBD1 as D (5 bases). Germline V CDR1 and CDR2: SQVTM, ANQGSEA. The CDR3 is 12 amino acids. Trimming stripped 6 bases from V and 2 bases from J, with 10 bases between. The CDR3 reads CSVEQANYGYTF. The CDR3 bases are TGCAGCGTCGAACAGGCCAACTATGGCTACACCTTC.

This clonotype was picked up a small number of times. The V call is TRBV11-2, the J call TRBJ2-1; no firm D call. Germline lookup yields CDR1 SGHAT and CDR2 FQNNGV. V was cut by 1 base and J by 6 bases, with 16 bases left in between. There are 16 residues in the CDR3. The CDR3 spells CASSLGSSIDVNEQFF. DNA for the CDR3: TGTGCCAGCAGCTTAGGATCAAGTATAGACGTCAATGAGCAGTTCTTC.

The genes are TRBV7-9 and TRBJ2-2, with 8 nucleotides matching TRBD2. J lost 4 bases, V lost 4 bases, and 11 bases had no gene match. CDR1 is SEHNR and CDR2 is FQNEAQ in the germline V gene (reference sequence). The CDR3 totals 17 residues. The CDR3 loop is CASSSESGTRGTGELFF. The DNA of the CDR3 is TGTGCCAGCAGCTCAGAATCCGGGACTAGGGGCACCGGGGAGCTGTTTTTT.

The genes are TRBV24-1 and TRBJ2-1; unclear D gene. V dropped 4 bases and J dropped 4 bases, with 19 bases sitting between them. CDR1 is KGHDR and CDR2 is SFDVKD in the germline V gene. The CDR3 sequence is 17 residues long. CDR3 amino acids: CATSDRDLGVRYNEQFF. CDR3 sequence (DNA): TGTGCCACCAGTGACCGAGACCTTGGGGTTAGATACAATGAGCAGTTCTTC.

V is TRBV2 and J is TRBJ1-1, with a weak D call TRBD1 (6 bases). V was pared by 6 bases and J by 7 bases, with 9 bases between. Germline CDR1 and CDR2: SNHLY and FYNNEI. This CDR3 region has 11 residues. In DNA, the CDR3 is TGTGCCAGCAGGGAACAGGGTGAAGCTTTCTTT. Translated, it gives CASREQGEAFF.

This clonotype has just a few counts. The rearrangement links TRBV3-1 to TRBJ2-7, with D perhaps being TRBD1 or TRBD2 (5 bases each). CDR1 LGHDT and CDR2 YNNKEL come from the germline V gene (reference sequence). The CDR3 has 12 amino acids. The germline V and J ends were trimmed by 4 bases and 6 bases, with 10 bases remaining between them. As DNA, the CDR3 is TGTGCCAGCAGCCGGCGAGGGACCGAGCAGTACTTC. Translating gives CASSRRGTEQYF.

This clonotype was detected only a few times. In DNA, the CDR3 is TGTGCCAGCAGCCCGATTTACGGCGGGGACCCATACGAGCAGTACTTC. Its protein product is CASSPIYGGDPYEQYF. V usage is TRBV6-1 and J usage is TRBJ2-7; TRBD2 is a possible D gene (6 bases). The CDR3 totals 16 residues. V was cut by 6 bases and J by 4 bases, with 22 bases left in between. From germline, CDR1 is MNHNS and CDR2 SASEGT.

The CDR3, as DNA: TGCAGCGTTGACTCGACGCGGAGAAACACTGAAGCTTTCTTT. Residues: CSVDSTRRNTEAFF. V is TRBV29-1 and J is TRBJ1-1; D ambiguous. CDR1 SQVTM and CDR2 ANQGSEA come from the germline V gene. The germline V and J ends were trimmed by 3 bases and 2 bases, with 13 bases remaining between them. The CDR3 is 14 amino acids. Full variable domain (remainder filled in from reference TRBV29-1 and TRBJ1-1): SAVISQKPSRDICQRGTSLTIQCQVDSQVTMMFWYRQQPGQSLTLIATANQGSEATYESGFVIDKFPISRPNLTFSTLTVSNMSPEDSSIYLCSVDSTRRNTEAFFGQGTRLTVV.

The DNA for the CDR3 is TGTGCCAGCCCCCCCATCCGGGGGCTCTGCAATCAGCCCCAGCATTTT. As protein: CASPPIRGLCNQPQHF. This rearrangement joins TRBV21-1 to TRBJ1-5; the table gives TRBD1 as D, unverified against the DNA. TRBV21-1 counts as a pseudogene. This CDR3 has 16 amino acids.

The rearrangement joins TRBV4-1 to TRBJ2-3, with 8 bases aligning to TRBD1. This CDR3 has 16 amino acids. Trimming removed 5 bases from V and 2 bases from J; junction bases left unmatched: 9. The V gene's germline CDR1 is MGHRA and CDR2 YSYEKL. The CDR3 sequence is CASSFLPGQATDTQYF. In nucleotides, the CDR3 is TGCGCCAGCAGCTTCTTGCCGGGACAGGCCACAGATACGCAGTATTTT.

The chain combines TRBV4-3 with TRBJ2-2; 8 bases fit TRBD2. V trimming: 4 bases; J trimming: 4 bases; junction bases outside the gene matches: 8. The germline V gene has CDR1 LGHNA and CDR2 YSLEER. The CDR3 consists of 16 residues. Here the CDR3 reads CASSRGSGGVTGELFF. CDR3 coding DNA: TGCGCCAGCAGCCGAGGGAGCGGGGGTGTCACCGGGGAGCTGTTTTTT.

This clonotype was seen a handful of times. The CDR3 sequence is CASSPGTVRGPVTQYF. In DNA form, the CDR3 reads TGTGCCAGCAGCCCCGGGACAGTCCGAGGGCCGGTTACGCAGTATTTT. The chain uses TRBV4-2 and TRBJ2-3; 7 nucleotides align to TRBD1. The V gene end was trimmed by 4 bases and the J gene end by 8 bases; junction bases not matched to a gene: 15. The CDR3 extends over 16 amino acids. Germline V CDR1 and CDR2: LGHNA, YNFKEQ.

Only a few counts were recorded for this clonotype. V gene TRBV27 combines with J gene TRBJ2-3; D is ambiguous. The CDR3 runs to 15 residues. With 6 bases removed from V and 4 bases from J, the gap between germline ends came to 17 bases. Germline assignment: CDR1 MNHEY and CDR2 SMNVEV (reference sequence). The CDR3 spells CASSPGLSSADTQYF. In DNA form, the CDR3 reads TGTGCCAGCAGCCCTGGCCTCTCGAGCGCAGATACGCAGTATTTT.

This clonotype was detected only a few times. The chain links TRBV15 to TRBJ2-7; D remains unclear. In germline, CDR1 is LNHNV, CDR2 YYDKDF (reference sequence). The V end was cut by 5 bases, the J end by 0 bases, with 11 bases between. The CDR3 loop spans 14 amino acids. CDR3 residues: CATSVSRGSYEQYF. DNA of the CDR3: TGTGCCACCAGCGTTTCACGAGGCTCCTACGAGCAGTACTTC. Full variable domain (remainder filled in from reference TRBV15 and TRBJ2-7): DAMVIQNPRYQVTQFGKPVTLSCSQTLNHNVMYWYQQKSSQAPKLLFHYYDKDFNNEADTPDNFQSRRPNTSFCFLDIRSPGLGDTAMYLCATSVSRGSYEQYFGPGTRLTVT.

This clonotype was recorded at least ten times. J is TRBJ2-5 and V is TRBV12-3 or TRBV12-4; TRBD2 might be the D (6 bases). CDR3 length equals 12 residues. V was pared by 3 bases and J by 4 bases, with 6 bases between. The CDR3 DNA follows: TGTGCCAGCAGTTTCGGGGGAGAGACCCAGTACTTC. Translated, it gives CASSFGGETQYF.

The rearrangement joins TRBV27 to TRBJ2-3; perhaps TRBD2 as D (5 bases). V was clipped by 2 bases and J by 4 bases, with 13 bases between them. Germline V CDR1 and CDR2: MNHEY, SMNVEV (reference sequence). The CDR3 sequence is 15 residues long. The DNA for the CDR3 is TGTGCCAGCAGTTTACGGCGGGTAGAGCCAGATACGCAGTATTTT. It specifies CASSLRRVEPDTQYF.

This clonotype has a count of ten or more. The gene calls are TRBV12-3 or TRBV12-4 and TRBJ2-1; TRBD2 agrees at 7 bases. This CDR3 spans 15 amino acids. Germline trimming cut 6 bases from V and 0 bases from J; bases unmatched to any gene: 5. CDR3 residues: CASRAGGSSYNEQFF. The CDR3 nucleotides are TGTGCCAGCAGGGCCGGGGGGAGCTCCTACAATGAGCAGTTCTTC.

This clonotype occurred once. V and J are TRBV5-1 and TRBJ2-2, with D uncertain. Germline CDR1 SGHRS, CDR2 YFSETQ. This CDR3 has 12 residues. V was pared by 5 bases and J by 5 bases, with 7 bases between. The DNA for the CDR3 is TGCGCCAGCAGAAGGCAGACCGGGGAGCTGTTTTTT. It specifies CASRRQTGELFF.

The chain joins TRBV7-3 to TRBJ2-7, with unresolved D. Per germline, CDR1 SGHTA and CDR2 FQGTGA. Between the trimmed V and J ends, which lost 4 bases and 12 bases, there was a span of 13 bases. The CDR3 is 11 residues long. DNA of the CDR3: TGTGCCAGCAGCTATGGACCTTCCAGGTACTTC. Translating it yields CASSYGPSRYF.

The chain joins TRBV10-3 to TRBJ2-5; either TRBD1 or TRBD2 may supply D (6 bases each). CDR3 length: 17 residues. Germline CDR1 is ENHRY and CDR2 is SYGVKD. The V gene lost 0 bases and the J gene lost 0 bases, with 14 bases spanning the gap. The CDR3 here is CAISESSGGPNQETQYF. For the CDR3, the DNA is TGTGCCATCAGTGAGTCCAGTGGGGGGCCGAACCAAGAGACCCAGTACTTC.

The chain couples TRBV4-3 to TRBJ2-7; possibly TRBD2 for D (7 bases). Trimming cost V 0 bases and J 7 bases, with 13 bases left between them. This CDR3 has 14 residues. The germline CDR1 and CDR2 sequences are LGHNA and YSLEER. The CDR3 spells CASSQDGGAGEQYF. CDR3 DNA sequence: TGCGCCAGCAGCCAAGATGGGGGGGCCGGGGAGCAGTACTTC.

Details on this clonotype: This may be a read error, as it is one base from a much larger clone. The rearrangement uses TRBV27 and TRBJ1-5; no definite D call. The last part of the DNA fits TRBJ2-3 better; the J call may be wrong. The CDR3 is made up of 12 amino acids. Germline values: CDR1 MNHEY, CDR2 SMNVEV (reference sequence). CDR3 DNA: TGTGCCAGCAGTTTACCCAATCAGCCCCAGTATTTT. Amino acid sequence: CASSLPNQPQYF.

This clonotype turned up a few times. The chain uses TRBV5-6 and TRBJ2-3; TRBD2 matches at 13 bases. This CDR3 spans 16 amino acids. Germline V gene data show CDR1 as SGHDT and CDR2 as YYEEEE. V trimming: 4 bases; J trimming: 8 bases; junction bases outside the gene matches: 10. CDR3 region: CASSLGTSGKEGTQYF. The CDR3 DNA reads TGTGCCAGCAGCCTTGGGACTAGCGGGAAGGAGGGTACGCAGTATTTT.

Many counts were recorded for this clonotype. The chain links TRBV29-1 to TRBJ2-4, with 9 bases fitting TRBD1. Germline trimming cut 4 bases from V and 15 bases from J; bases unmatched to any gene: 7. CDR1 and CDR2 (germline): SQVTM, ANQGSEA. The CDR3 extends over 11 amino acids. The CDR3 nucleotides read TGCAGCGTTGTCATGGGGACAGGGCGGTACTTC. Translation gives CSVVMGTGRYF.